This T cell receptor (beta chain) stems from a study of blood T cell repertoires in COVID-19. Study as a whole: Whether acute or convalescent, the COVID-19 samples came from the United States, Italy and Spain. PBMCs, B-cell-depleted T cells, or T cells provided the cDNA or gDNA that made up the material.

Source study methods: How many nucleated cells were present was estimated from reference gene primer amplification. This table comes from immunoSEQ multiplex PCR, and its TCRdb copy is limited to in-frame clones, with some not included. The D gene and trimming were derived from the DNA, and the V and J assignments and clone size from that table. The table includes some 120,000 clones, 84% detected once. J gave up 7 bases and V 7 bases, and 7 bases lay outside the gene matches. The V gene's germline CDR1 is MGHRA and CDR2 YSYEKL. The CDR3 contains 14 residues. The gene calls are TRBV4-1 and TRBJ2-1; 10 bases align to TRBD2. The receptor comes from a woman in her 30s who had recovered from COVID-19. Sequencing input: peripheral blood. For the CDR3, the DNA is TGCGCCAGCAAAAGCGGGGGGGCCAGGAATGAGCAGTTCTTC. Translating gives CASKSGGARNEQFF.